Listed here are 17 T cell receptor beta chains from one sample, sequenced in a study of blood T cell repertoires in COVID-19. Sequencing used immunoSEQ multiplex PCR; TCRdb keeps in-frame clones, though not all of them. The sample yields around 170,000 clones, more than 75% seen once. Sequenced sample: peripheral blood. Receptor source: a man aged 55 to 69 with COVID-19, enrolled during active disease.

The V and J genes are TRBV11-3 and TRBJ2-1, with TRBD2 identical over 9 bases. CDR1 and CDR2 (germline): SGHNT, YENEEA. CDR3 length equals 18 residues. The J segment lost 4 bases and the V segment lost 4 bases, leaving 14 bases of the junction unmatched. CDR3 in DNA: TGTGCCAGCAGCTCCCGCACACCAGGGAGCGGGGGGTACAATGAGCAGTTCTTC. Translated: CASSSRTPGSGGYNEQFF.

CDR3 nucleotides: TGTGCCAGCAGTTTAGCGGTGGGGCCGCAGTATTTT. Translating it yields CASSLAVGPQYF. The V gene is TRBV12-3 or TRBV12-4, the J gene TRBJ2-3, with D possibly TRBD1 on 5 matching bases. This CDR3 comprises 12 residues. V gave up 0 bases and J gave up 10 bases, with 8 bases separating them.

The chain couples TRBV5-6 to TRBJ2-2; D remains unclear. V was trimmed by 2 bases and J by 2 bases, leaving 7 bases between them. CDR1 is SGHDT and CDR2 is YYEEEE in the germline V gene. CDR3 length: 14 residues. CDR3 coding DNA: TGTGCCAGCAGCTTTCGTCCTAACACCGGGGAGCTGTTTTTT. Its translation is CASSFRPNTGELFF.

This chain connects TRBV3-1 (or the pseudogene TRBV3-2) to TRBJ1-1; D uncertain. Per germline, CDR1 LGHDT and CDR2 YNNKEL (reference sequence). V shed 4 bases and J shed 1 base, with 10 bases lying between them. CDR3 size: 14 residues. CDR3 DNA sequence: TGTGCCAGCAGCCGCCGGGATGAGAACACTGAAGCTTTCTTT. Translated: CASSRRDENTEAFF.

The chain couples TRBV11-2 to TRBJ2-1, with TRBD2 matching over 7 bases. The ends lost 2 bases at V and 9 bases at J; junction bases unmatched: 10. This CDR3 has 15 residues. Germline V gene data show CDR1 as SGHAT and CDR2 as FQNNGV. The CDR3 bases are TGTGCCAGCAGCTTAACCGGGGGGACCTCTACTGAGCAGTTCTTC. Its translation: CASSLTGGTSTEQFF.

The rearrangement joins TRBV19 to TRBJ1-5; 8 bases are a match to TRBD1. Looked up from germline, CDR1 is LNHDA and CDR2 is SQIVND (reference sequence). Trimming cost V 4 bases and J 6 bases; bases outside gene matches: 8. The CDR3 length is 15 residues. This CDR3 is CASSTLTGGRQPQHF. CDR3 DNA sequence: TGTGCCAGTAGTACCCTAACAGGGGGACGTCAGCCCCAGCATTTT.

The V and J genes are TRBV28 and TRBJ2-7; 8 nucleotides align to TRBD1. Germline V CDR1 and CDR2: MDHEN, SYDVKM. The CDR3 runs to 12 residues. The J segment lost 6 bases and the V segment lost 5 bases, leaving 3 bases of the junction unmatched. CDR3 nucleotide sequence: TGTGCCAGCAGTAGGACAGGGTTCGAGCAGTACTTC. Its protein is CASSRTGFEQYF. The variable domain in full, completed from reference TRBV28 and TRBJ2-7, reads DVKVTQSSRYLVKRTGEKVFLECVQDMDHENMFWYRQDPGLGLRLIYFSYDVKMKEKGDIPEGYSVSREKKERFSLILESASTNQTSMYLCASSRTGFEQYFGPGTRLTVT.

The genes are TRBV18 and TRBJ1-5; D call uncertain. Trimming removed 3 bases from V and 2 bases from J, with 8 bases in between. This CDR3 contains 14 residues. Germline CDR1 reads KGHSH; CDR2 reads LQKENI. CDR3 bases: TGTGCCAGCTCACCCCAGGCCGGCAATCAGCCCCAGCATTTT. It translates to CASSPQAGNQPQHF.

This chain joins TRBV7-2 and TRBJ2-2, with 7 bases fitting TRBD2. The V and J ends lost 3 bases and 7 bases, in that order; junction bases with no gene match: 14. This CDR3 is 17 amino acids long. Germline V gene data show CDR1 as SGHTA and CDR2 as FQGNSA. CDR3 coding DNA: TGTGCCAGCAGCTTTGGGTTGGCGGGAGTAAAAGGCGGGGAGCTGTTTTTT. This encodes CASSFGLAGVKGGELFF.

The rearrangement links TRBV6-2 or TRBV6-3 to TRBJ2-1; 7 bases fit TRBD2. This CDR3 has 15 amino acids. Germline V gene sequence: CDR1 MNHEY, CDR2 SVGEGT. Germline trimming cut 4 bases from V and 9 bases from J; bases unmatched to any gene: 12. The DNA for the CDR3 is TGTGCCAGCAGTTCCCCGGGGCTAGCGGTAAGTGAGCAGTTCTTC. This encodes CASSSPGLAVSEQFF.

The genes are TRBV29-1 and TRBJ2-1; 11 bases align to TRBD2. Germline CDR1 SQVTM, CDR2 ANQGSEA. V gave up 8 bases and J gave up 2 bases; unmatched junction bases: 5. The CDR3 consists of 14 residues. CDR3 nucleotide sequence: TGCAGCTCCGTAGCGGGGGGGCCCTACAATGAGCAGTTCTTC. Translated: CSSVAGGPYNEQFF.

V usage is TRBV24-1 and J usage is TRBJ2-1; maybe TRBD2 (6 bases). Trimming stripped 0 bases from V and 4 bases from J, with 9 bases between. This CDR3 is built from 15 residues. In germline, CDR1 is KGHDR, CDR2 SFDVKD. CDR3 DNA sequence: TGTGCCACCAGTGATTTGGGGGGGAGGTACAATGAGCAGTTCTTC. Protein sequence: CATSDLGGRYNEQFF.

J is TRBJ1-5 and V is TRBV6-5; TRBD1 agrees at 8 bases. CDR3 size: 14 residues. V was pared by 6 bases and J by 6 bases, with 7 bases of the junction left unmatched. Looked up from germline, CDR1 is MNHEY and CDR2 is SVGAGI. The DNA for the CDR3 is TGTGCCAGCAGCGATCAGGGGGCTGCTCAGCCCCAGCATTTT. Amino acid sequence: CASSDQGAAQPQHF.

In the case of this clone: Within the sample, other DNA sequences also encode this same CDR3. This sequence joins TRBV5-1 and TRBJ1-1; D not certain. Germline values: CDR1 SGHRS, CDR2 YFSETQ. The CDR3 is 13 residues long. V shed 2 bases and J shed 0 bases, with 5 bases lying between them. CDR3 region: CASSFDMNTEAFF. The CDR3 nucleotides are TGCGCCAGCAGCTTCGACATGAACACTGAAGCTTTCTTT.

The rearrangement joins TRBV6-2 or TRBV6-3 to TRBJ1-5, with unresolved D. V lost 2 bases, J lost 1 base, and 9 bases lay in between. Germline V lookup: CDR1 MNHEY, CDR2 SVGEGT. This CDR3 spans 15 amino acids. The CDR3: CASSYVPLSNQPQHF. DNA of the CDR3: TGTGCCAGCAGTTACGTTCCTTTGAGCAATCAGCCCCAGCATTTT.

This clone was counted between two and nine times. The chain couples TRBV7-2 to TRBJ1-1; 7 bases agree with TRBD1. The CDR3 covers 15 residues. The V segment lost 5 bases and the J segment 1 base; nucleotides outside the gene matches: 7. CDR1 is SGHTA, CDR2 FQGNSA, per germline. CDR3 in DNA: TGTGCCAGCAGCCTAAAAAACAGGGGGAACACTGAAGCTTTCTTT. It is translated as CASSLKNRGNTEAFF.

The V and J genes are TRBV18 and TRBJ1-2; D might be TRBD1 (5 bases). Germline CDR1 KGHSH, CDR2 LQKENI. The CDR3 consists of 15 residues. Deletions cut 2 bases from V and 2 bases from J, with 12 bases between. Here the CDR3 reads CASSPSGGLNYGYTF. DNA for the CDR3: TGTGCCAGCTCACCATCGGGGGGACTGAACTATGGCTACACCTTC. The full variable domain, its missing parts supplied by reference TRBV18 and TRBJ1-2, is NAGVMQNPRHLVRRRGQEARLRCSPMKGHSHVYWYRQLPEEGLKFMVYLQKENIIDESGMPKERFSAEFPKEGPSILRIQQVVRGDSAAYFCASSPSGGLNYGYTFGSGTRLTVV.